The clone carrying this T cell receptor (beta chain) has ten or more counts. Its specificity is unknown. V dropped 6 bases and J dropped 3; count of bases not matched to a gene: 5. The CDR3 runs 14 residues. CDR1 is SGHTA and CDR2 is FQGNSA in the germline V gene. TCRdb re-called the reads through MiXCR, storing one row per CDR3 protein. This sample has 85,000 to 120,000 distinct CDR3 sequences, with 16% found just once. This entry is derived from a study of T cell repertoires in cytomegalovirus infection. Whole-study context: It can be stated that public TCR beta signatures indicated CMV infection as well as a matching HLA type. Study-wide points: Cumulative public TCR beta family frequency identified CMV carriers with the relevant HLA.

The sequence derives from a human donor in good health (CMV status not recorded). Some clones in this sample may be carry-over from other donors' samples. V gene TRBV7-2 combines with J gene TRBJ1-5; 7 nucleotides align to TRBD1. The sequenced sample consisted of PBMCs. As DNA, the CDR3 is TGTGCCAGCAGTTTCGGGACAGACAATCAGCCCCAGCATTTT. It is translated as CASSFGTDNQPQHF.